The rows below give T cell receptor beta chains drawn from one sample of a study of regulatory and conventional T cells in RAG deficiency. The method was immunoSEQ multiplex PCR; TCRdb's version includes in-frame clones alone and lacks a portion of them. The sample contains several thousand clones, over 85% of which appear only once. This sample was shared with a second study, whose subject was regulatory T cells.

Sequenced input: CD127- CD25+ CD4+ Tregs sorted from blood. All receptors come from a human donor in good health. The CDR3 runs from the conserved cysteine through the conserved F or W. D genes are given only for firm matches. The listing skips clone size in some rows; elsewhere it reads once, few, many or a size class.

clone_size j_call d_call v_call cdr3_aa cdr3_nt
. TRBJ2-7 . TRBV7-8 CASSLIQYGQDYEQYF TGTGCCAGCAGCTTAATCCAATACGGGCAGGACTACGAGCAGTACTTC
. TRBJ1-4 . TRBV6-6 CASSYFQGLANEKLFF TGTGCCAGCAGTTACTTCCAGGGGTTGGCTAATGAAAAACTGTTTTTT
. TRBJ2-5 TRBD1 TRBV7-9 CASSLAGTGMQETQYF TGTGCCAGCAGCTTAGCCGGGACAGGGATGCAAGAGACCCAGTACTTC
. TRBJ2-3 . TRBV5-1 CASSLVGQRVADTQYF TGCGCCAGCAGCTTGGTAGGACAGAGGGTTGCAGATACGCAGTATTTT
few TRBJ2-3 . TRBV5-6 CASSLSSFRMADTQYF TGTGCCAGCAGCTTGAGCTCATTCAGGATGGCAGATACGCAGTATTTT
. TRBJ2-7 . TRBV30 CAWSVNSGVGPPYF TGTGCCTGGAGTGTCAATTCAGGGGTTGGTCCCCCCTACTTC
. TRBJ1-2 . TRBV2 CASSELGRPEGYTF TGTGCCAGCAGTGAATTGGGCAGGCCAGAAGGCTACACCTTC
. TRBJ2-3 TRBD1 TRBV6-5 CASSYAGQGNTDTQYF TGTGCCAGCAGTTACGCGGGACAGGGAAACACAGATACGCAGTATTTT
. TRBJ2-5 TRBD2 TRBV18 CASSPSAGGLIVQETQYF TGTGCCAGCTCACCCTCGGCGGGGGGCCTAATAGTCCAAGAGACCCAGTACTTC
. TRBJ1-2 . TRBV29-1 CSVEGGGGGYGYTF TGCAGCGTTGAAGGGGGTGGCGGGGGCTATGGCTACACCTTC
. TRBJ1-2 . TRBV5-1 CASSLAGGVGYGYTF TGCGCCAGCAGCTTGGCCGGGGGTGTAGGCTATGGCTACACCTTC
few TRBJ1-3 TRBD1 TRBV6-5 CASSRGQLANTIYF TGTGCCAGCAGCCGGGGACAGCTTGCAAACACCATATATTTT
. TRBJ1-5 . TRBV2 CASSETGRPQHF TGTGCCAGCAGTGAAACTGGGAGGCCCCAGCATTTT
. TRBJ1-6 . TRBV27 CASSLLARGGDSPLHF TGTGCCAGCAGTTTATTGGCAAGGGGAGGTGATTCACCCCTCCACTTT
. TRBJ1-2 . TRBV29-1 CSLTRSDYGYTF TGCAGCCTCACTCGTTCGGACTATGGCTACACCTTC
once TRBJ1-6 . TRBV6-5 CASKRGGTNNSPLHF TGTGCCAGCAAAAGGGGCGGGACTAATAATTCCCCCCTCCACTTT
. TRBJ1-1 . TRBV7-9 CASILQVTLMNTEAFF TGTGCCAGCATCCTACAGGTAACCTTAATGAACACTGAAGCTTTCTTT
. TRBJ2-3 . TRBV9 CASSVAVERGTDTQYF TGTGCCAGCAGCGTAGCGGTCGAACGAGGCACAGATACGCAGTATTTT
. TRBJ1-2 . TRBV7-9 CASSLLGRPYGYTF TGTGCCAGCAGCTTATTGGGGAGGCCCTATGGCTACACCTTC
. TRBJ1-1 . TRBV27 CASSFTRMNTEAFF TGTGCCAGCAGTTTTACACGCATGAACACTGAAGCTTTCTTT
. TRBJ2-7 . TRBV7-3 CASSSQGGYEQYF TGTGCCAGCAGCTCCCAGGGGGGCTACGAGCAGTACTTC
. TRBJ1-1 TRBD1 TRBV5-1 CASTPAGTGGFKAFF TGCGCCAGCACCCCAGCCGGGACAGGGGGATTTAAAGCTTTCTTT
. TRBJ1-2 TRBD1 TRBV5-1 CASSLQGANYGYTF TGCGCCAGCAGCTTACAGGGGGCAAACTATGGCTACACCTTC
. TRBJ1-5 . TRBV27 CASSPRTLRHQPQHF TGTGCCAGCAGTCCTAGGACTCTACGCCATCAGCCCCAGCATTTT
. TRBJ2-7 TRBD1 TRBV19 CATRKTGGAYEQYF TGTGCCACGCGGAAGACAGGGGGCGCTTACGAGCAGTACTTC
. TRBJ2-3 TRBD1 TRBV5-1 CASSPDRVTDTQYF TGCGCCAGCAGCCCGGACAGGGTCACAGATACGCAGTATTTT
. TRBJ1-1 . TRBV5-5 CASSREFGVAFF TGTGCCAGCAGCCGGGAGTTCGGGGTTGCTTTCTTT
. TRBJ2-7 . TRBV5-8 CASSSLSSARSYEQYF TGTGCCAGCAGCTCACTTTCTAGCGCGCGATCCTACGAGCAGTACTTC
. TRBJ2-1 TRBD2 TRBV7-8 CASSLVSLAGGNEQFF TGTGCCAGCAGCTTAGTGAGTCTAGCGGGAGGCAATGAGCAGTTCTTC
. TRBJ2-1 . TRBV11-3 CASSLEKAVYNEQFF TGTGCCAGCAGCTTAGAAAAAGCGGTGTACAATGAGCAGTTCTTC
. TRBJ2-7 TRBD2 TRBV27 CASSPQRGYSYEQYF TGTGCCAGCAGCCCTCAGCGGGGGTACTCCTACGAGCAGTACTTC
. TRBJ2-7 TRBD1 TRBV5-6 CASSSGQGMGFEQYF TGTGCCAGCAGCTCCGGACAGGGGATGGGGTTCGAGCAGTACTTC
few TRBJ1-1 TRBD1 TRBV6-5 CASRFLTGTEAFF TGTGCCAGCAGATTCTTGACAGGGACTGAAGCTTTCTTT
. TRBJ2-3 . TRBV6-6 CASSYGGRGDTQYF TGTGCCAGCAGTTACGGTGGCAGAGGAGATACGCAGTATTTT
. TRBJ1-3 . TRBV20-1 CSASFRDTIYF TGCAGTGCTAGTTTTAGAGACACCATATATTTT
once TRBJ1-6 TRBD1 TRBV7-9 CASSFDRVDSPLHF TGTGCCAGCAGCTTCGACAGGGTTGATTCACCCCTCCACTTT
. TRBJ2-1 TRBD2 TRBV7-2 CASSLVAGFLNEQFF TGTGCCAGCAGCTTAGTAGCGGGATTTCTGAATGAGCAGTTCTTC
. TRBJ2-1 TRBD1 TRBV29-1 CSVATGAWNEQFF TGCAGCGTTGCGACAGGGGCTTGGAATGAGCAGTTCTTC
. TRBJ1-5 TRBD1 TRBV7-8 CASSSNPTGVNQPQHF TGTGCCAGCAGCTCCAATCCGACAGGGGTTAATCAGCCCCAGCATTTT
. TRBJ2-2 . TRBV6-1 CASISVSNTGELFF TGTGCCAGCATCTCGGTCTCGAACACCGGGGAGCTGTTTTTT
. TRBJ2-7 TRBD1 TRBV19 CASSTGQGVYEQYF TGTGCCAGTAGTACGGGACAGGGTGTCTACGAGCAGTACTTC
. TRBJ2-7 . TRBV5-6 CASSFLQGNLREQYF TGTGCCAGCAGCTTTCTGCAGGGTAATCTACGAGAGCAGTACTTC
. TRBJ2-1 TRBD2 TRBV5-1 CASSLDGGSYNEQFF TGCGCCAGCAGCTTGGACGGGGGGTCCTACAATGAGCAGTTCTTC
. TRBJ2-7 . TRBV29-1 CSVGTASYEQYF TGCAGCGTTGGAACAGCATCCTACGAGCAGTACTTC
. TRBJ2-7 . TRBV10-3 CAISQDYEQYF TGTGCCATCAGTCAGGACTACGAGCAGTACTTC
. TRBJ2-7 . TRBV6-5 CASSVGGTAYEQYF TGTGCCAGCAGTGTTGGAGGGACCGCCTACGAGCAGTACTTC
. TRBJ2-7 TRBD2 TRBV2 CASSGSRGGSSF TGTGCCAGCAGTGGCTCTCGGGGGGGTTCCTCGTTC
. TRBJ1-2 TRBD1 TRBV2 CASSMMDRGPTF TGTGCCAGCAGTATGATGGACAGGGGTCCCACCTTC
. TRBJ2-3 TRBD2 TRBV30 CAWSYWAGVALTDTQYF TGTGCCTGGAGTTATTGGGCGGGGGTCGCCCTCACAGATACGCAGTATTTT
. TRBJ2-7 . TRBV5-1 CASSLEGAYEQYF TGCGCCAGCAGCTTGGAGGGGGCCTACGAGCAGTACTTC
. TRBJ1-2 . TRBV14 CASSQVGGAEGYTF TGTGCCAGCAGCCAAGTGGGAGGGGCGGAAGGCTACACCTTC
. TRBJ1-1 TRBD1 TRBV19 CASQTDHSSRGSTEAFF TGTGCCAGCCAAACGGATCATTCGTCCAGGGGGTCCACTGAAGCTTTCTTT
. TRBJ1-1 . TRBV6-1 CASSERRSQAFF TGTGCCAGCAGTGAAAGACGGAGTCAAGCTTTCTTT